These T cell receptor beta chains were read from a single sample in a study of monozygotic twins with inflammatory bowel disease. With the 5' RACE reads reprocessed, TCRdb shows one record per CDR3 protein and no DNA. Here the sample table reports about 160,000 distinct CDR3 sequences. Specimen: blood. Every receptor here comes from a human donor with ulcerative colitis or Crohn's disease, or a healthy co-twin of an affected twin (not recorded which). Both conserved end residues are part of each CDR3.

TRBJ1-1 | 14 | TRBV6-1 | CASTMSWEGAEAFF
TRBJ2-1 | 15 | TRBV5-4 | CASSEGQSSYNEQFF
TRBJ2-1 | 14 | TRBV12-3/TRBV12-4 | CASSLAGGYNEQFF
TRBJ1-4 | 14 | TRBV12-3/TRBV12-4 | CASSFRQGVEKLFF
TRBJ2-2 | 16 | TRBV3-1 | CASSQGAASNTGELFF
TRBJ2-7 | 17 | TRBV5-6 | CASSLGREYRDKYEQYF
TRBJ1-3 | 16 | TRBV2 | CASSEYVDYSGNTIYF
TRBJ2-5 | 17 | TRBV7-9 | CASSRLDGAGVKETQYF
TRBJ2-5 | 13 | TRBV10-3 | CAISETGKETQYF
TRBJ1-2 | 13 | TRBV20-1 | CSASSATNYGYTF
TRBJ1-1 | 16 | TRBV12-3/TRBV12-4 | CASSPTGELTNTEAFF
TRBJ1-4 | 15 | TRBV7-2 | CASSRQTARDEKLFF
TRBJ1-2 | 14 | TRBV5-1 | CASSKDRANYGYTF
TRBJ2-1 | 12 | TRBV7-9 | CASSPSWHEQFF
TRBJ2-1 | 17 | TRBV3-1 | CASSAGTSGGLYNEQFF
TRBJ2-5 | 14 | TRBV7-2 | CASSSIPGRETQYF
TRBJ2-6 | 17 | TRBV7-2 | CASSLGPIGSGANVLTF
TRBJ1-2 | 14 | TRBV5-1 | CASSSEGGGYGYTF
TRBJ1-5 | 15 | TRBV19 | CASSPSSLGDQPQHF
TRBJ2-3 | 18 | TRBV28 | CASSPPPGRGQDTDTQYF
TRBJ1-1 | 14 | TRBV27 | CASSQGPKNTEAFF
TRBJ2-1 | 17 | TRBV20-1 | CSARDYVRAGTYNEQFF
TRBJ2-2 | 16 | TRBV5-5 | CASSILAGRNTGELFF
TRBJ1-6 | 15 | TRBV3-1 | CASSQVPGEGTPLHF
TRBJ1-1 | 16 | TRBV7-9 | CASSWGDRGWNTEAFF
TRBJ2-7 | 13 | TRBV7-2 | CASSANRRYEQYF
TRBJ2-2 | 17 | TRBV18 | CASSPPRRGRDTGELFF
TRBJ2-3 | 12 | TRBV5-1 | CASSGDADTQYF
TRBJ2-2 | 13 | TRBV10-3 | CATQLPNTGELFF
TRBJ2-5 | 15 | TRBV9 | CASSVGWGAQETQYF
TRBJ2-3 | 15 | TRBV5-1 | CASSLSGGAPDTQYF
TRBJ2-7 | 13 | TRBV30 | CAWSQGRVREQYF
TRBJ1-5 | 14 | TRBV7-2 | CASSLGGPGQPQHF
TRBJ1-1 | 14 | TRBV12-3/TRBV12-4 | CASTLTGTNTEAFF